The TCR beta chain under discussion was sequenced for a study of immune heterogeneity within non-small cell lung tumors. Study summary: Squamous cell carcinomas accounted for a few of the tumors, non-squamous carcinomas for 10, and 1 was not otherwise specified. The study's findings and limits: Clonality of local T cells correlated moderately but significantly with local tumor mutational burden (R 0.3 to 0.4). T-cell receptor beta clonotypes at high frequency differed largely between individual patients.

Bulk tumor genomic DNA served as template, at 550 to 600 ng per sample. Surgery yielded several widely spaced biopsies per primary tumor. Their non-small cell lung cancer was newly diagnosed and untreated, and the patients underwent curative surgery. Curative-intent surgery was being performed on the donors, who were patients newly diagnosed with non-small cell lung cancer. Using 32 V and 13 J primers, multiplex PCR amplified TCR beta CDR3. One entry per CDR3 protein, called by TCRdb with MiXCR from the multiplex PCR reads. The sample includes some 30,000 distinct CDR3 sequences, approximately 30% of them seen just once. From germline, CDR1 is KGHSH and CDR2 LQKENI. This CDR3 has 14 amino acids. In regard to this clonotype: The antigen remains undetermined. Germline and junction disagree at one end, which may indicate a read error.

The source material was lung tumor tissue. This TCR was sampled from a man aged 40-49 years with non-small cell lung cancer. The chain is built from TRBV18 and TRBJ2-7, with 10 bases fitting TRBD2. The CDR3 sequence: CASTPGTSAYEQYF. The CDR3, as DNA: TGTGCCAGCACACCCGGGACTAGCGCCTACGAGCAGTACTTC.